This TCR beta chain was documented in a study of T cells after yellow fever vaccination. Whole-study results and caveats: A large majority of primary-vaccination clones showed up again after the booster (96% CD4, around 85% CD8). Sorted repertoires could include abundant contaminating clonotypes from bulk cells. The secondary response was weaker, and its peak arrived faster, on day 5 versus 15.

The CDR3 has 10 amino acids. Deletions cut 5 bases from V and 9 bases from J, with 8 bases between. In germline, CDR1 is MNHEY, CDR2 SVGAGI. MiXCR, run by TCRdb on the 5' RACE reads, gives a single entry per CDR3 protein. The sample carries 350,000 to 550,000 distinct CDR3 sequences, over 15% recorded once. As concerns this clonotype: Its antigen remains unknown.

Sequences were derived from PBMCs, sampled before the yellow fever booster vaccination. The clonotype was recovered from a man aged 18 to 30 who received the YFV17D yellow fever vaccine. The chain couples TRBV6-5 to TRBJ2-7; D unresolved. The CDR3 coding sequence is TGTGCCAGCAGTCGATCCGGGCAGTACTTC. The encoded protein is CASSRSGQYF.